The clone carrying this TCR beta chain came up a few times. Looked up from germline, CDR1 is MDHEN and CDR2 is SYDVKM. With 8 bases removed from V and 0 bases from J, the gap between germline ends came to 4 bases. The CDR3 is 11 amino acids. This sample was taken from a study of cytomegalovirus exposure and HLA in healthy donors. It was with 60 Vbeta and 13 Jbeta primers that the PCR ran. Some clones are missing from TCRdb's copy, which holds only in-frame ones; the method was immunoSEQ multiplex PCR. The sample lists under 150,000 clones, over 75% occurring once. The sequencing input was PBMCs. The sequence came from a man aged 50 to 60 in good health and CMV-seronegative. The chain is built from TRBV28 and TRBJ1-1; unclear D gene. In DNA form, the CDR3 reads TGTGCCAGCTTTATGAACACTGAAGCTTTCTTT. This sequence encodes CASFMNTEAFF.